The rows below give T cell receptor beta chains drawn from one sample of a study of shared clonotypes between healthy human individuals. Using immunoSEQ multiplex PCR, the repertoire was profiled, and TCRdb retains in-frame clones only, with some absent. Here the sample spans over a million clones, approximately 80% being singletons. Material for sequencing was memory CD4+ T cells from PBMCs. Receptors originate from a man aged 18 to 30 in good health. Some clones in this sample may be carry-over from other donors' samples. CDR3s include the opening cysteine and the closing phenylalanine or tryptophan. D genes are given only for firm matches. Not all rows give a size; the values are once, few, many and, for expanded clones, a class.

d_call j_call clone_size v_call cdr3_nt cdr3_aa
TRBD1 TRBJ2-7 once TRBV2 TGTGCCAGCGATAGGGACAGAACCTACGAGCAGTACTTC CASDRDRTYEQYF
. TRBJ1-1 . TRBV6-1 TGTGCCAGCAGTACGATAAAACGGGGGGATGAAGCTTTCTTT CASSTIKRGDEAFF
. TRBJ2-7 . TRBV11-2 TGTGCCAGCAGCTTAGATGGGAGCGAGCAGTACTTC CASSLDGSEQYF
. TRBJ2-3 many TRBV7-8 TGTGCCAGCAGCCCGGGGGCCACAGATACGCAGTATTTT CASSPGATDTQYF
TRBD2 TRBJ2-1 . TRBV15 TGTGCCACCAGCAGAGGAACTAGCGCCAATGAGCAGTTCTTC CATSRGTSANEQFF
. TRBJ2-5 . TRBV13 TGTGCCAGCAGCCCACGAAGCGTAGGGACCCAGTACTTC CASSPRSVGTQYF
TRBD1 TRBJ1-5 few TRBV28 TGTGCCAGCAGTTTGACAGGGAGTCAGCCCCAGCATTTT CASSLTGSQPQHF
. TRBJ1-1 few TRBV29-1 TGCAGCGTTGCGATGAACACTGAAGCTTTCTTT CSVAMNTEAFF
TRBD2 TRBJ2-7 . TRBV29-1 TGCAGCGTGGCCAGACTAGCGGGAGAAGAGCAGTACTTC CSVARLAGEEQYF
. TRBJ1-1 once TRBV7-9 TGTGCCAGCAGCTTAAATTCTCCATCCATGAACACTGAAGCTTTCTTT CASSLNSPSMNTEAFF
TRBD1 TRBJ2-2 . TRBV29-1 TGCAGCGTTCTAAAGTATAACAGGGGAACCGGGGAGCTGTTTTTT CSVLKYNRGTGELFF
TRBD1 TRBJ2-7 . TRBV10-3 TGTGCCATCAGATTAGGGACAGGGGGCTCCTACGAGCAGTACTTC CAIRLGTGGSYEQYF
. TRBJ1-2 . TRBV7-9 TGTGCCAGCAGCTTTGACACCACGGCCTTTGGCTACACCTTC CASSFDTTAFGYTF
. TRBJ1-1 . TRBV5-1 TGCGCCAGCAAGATCAAGAACACTGAAGCTTTCTTT CASKIKNTEAFF
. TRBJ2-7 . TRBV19 TGTGCCAGTAGTATGCGGGCGAGCTCCTACGAGCAGTACTTC CASSMRASSYEQYF
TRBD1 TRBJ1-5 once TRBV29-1 TGCAGCGTTGTTGTAGGGGGCGCGGGAGATCAGCCCCAGCATTTT CSVVVGGAGDQPQHF
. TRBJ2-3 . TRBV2 TGTGCCAGCGGATCCGAAGGGGTGTCCACAGATACGCAGTATTTT CASGSEGVSTDTQYF
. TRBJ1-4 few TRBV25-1 TGTGCCAGCACCCCTGGCAGATCTAATGAAAAACTGTTTTTT CASTPGRSNEKLFF
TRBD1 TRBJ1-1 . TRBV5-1 TGCGCCAGCAGCTTTGCGAACCCTGGACAGGACACTGAAGCTTTCTTT CASSFANPGQDTEAFF
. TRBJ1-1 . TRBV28 TGTGCCAGCACCTCCCCAGGGAGGGTCACTGAAGCTTTCTTT CASTSPGRVTEAFF
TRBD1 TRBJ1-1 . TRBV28 TGTGCCAGCAGTTTTCTTGGGACAGAGAACACTGAAGCTTTCTTT CASSFLGTENTEAFF
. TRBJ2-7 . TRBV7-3 TGTGCCAGCAGCACTCACCCAGGGTTGATTGACGAGCAGTACTTC CASSTHPGLIDEQYF
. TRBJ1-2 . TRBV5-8 TGTGCCAGCAGTCTTGGTAGGGGTAACTATGGCTACACCTTC CASSLGRGNYGYTF
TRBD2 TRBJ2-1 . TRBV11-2 TGTGCCAGCAGCTCACGCTATCTGGGGAGGGCGGGAAATGAGCAGTTCTTC CASSSRYLGRAGNEQFF
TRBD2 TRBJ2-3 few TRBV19 TGTGCCAGTAGTTCCCCCCGGCGGGAGGGTAGCACAGATACGCAGTATTTT CASSSPRREGSTDTQYF
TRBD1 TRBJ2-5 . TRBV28 TGTGCCAGCAGTAAACCCGACAGGGGATGGGAGACCCAGTACTTC CASSKPDRGWETQYF
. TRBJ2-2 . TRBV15 TGTGCCACCAGCAGCCAAAAAGTTAGCGGAGTGAGGTCCGGGGAGCTGTTTTTT CATSSQKVSGVRSGELFF
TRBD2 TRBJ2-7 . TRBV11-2 TGTGCCAGCAGCCGACGGACTAGCGGGAGCTCCTACGAGCAGTACTTC CASSRRTSGSSYEQYF
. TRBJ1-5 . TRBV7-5 TGTGCCCGCTACCCCCCGGTCCCCCGGAGCAATCAGCCCCAGCATTTT CARYPPVPRSNQPQHF
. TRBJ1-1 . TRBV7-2 TGTGCCAGCAGCTTAGTCCTTTACAGGGTAGGTGAAGCTTTCTTT CASSLVLYRVGEAFF
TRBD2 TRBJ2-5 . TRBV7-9 TGTGCCAGCAGCTACTTTCTAGCGGGAGTGGAGACCCAGTACTTC CASSYFLAGVETQYF
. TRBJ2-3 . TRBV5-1 TGCGCCAGCAGCTTGGCCAGGGCCCTCACAGATACGCAGTATTTT CASSLARALTDTQYF
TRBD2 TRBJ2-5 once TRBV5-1 TGCGCCAGCAGCTTGTCGTCCCTAGCGGGAGTAGAGACCCAGTACTTC CASSLSSLAGVETQYF
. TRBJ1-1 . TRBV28 TGTGCCAGCAGTTGGGGTACCACTGAAGCTTTCTTT CASSWGTTEAFF
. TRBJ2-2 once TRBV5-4 TGTGCCAGCAGCTCCGATGACAGACTGAACACCGGGGAGCTGTTTTTT CASSSDDRLNTGELFF
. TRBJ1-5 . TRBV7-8 TGTGCCAGCAGCCGCGACAGTATTAATCAGCCCCAGCATTTT CASSRDSINQPQHF
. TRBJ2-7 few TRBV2 TGTGCCACCGCAATCCGGCGGAACTACGAGCAGTACTTC CATAIRRNYEQYF
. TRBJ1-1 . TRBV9 TGTGCCAGCAGCTCACGACGGAACACTGAAGCTTTCTTT CASSSRRNTEAFF
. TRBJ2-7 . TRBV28 TGTGCCAGCAGTTTATGGGGGCGCGAGCAGTACTTC CASSLWGREQYF
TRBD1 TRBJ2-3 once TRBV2 TGTGCTACTAACGGACAGGGGACCGCAGATACGCAGTATTTT CATNGQGTADTQYF
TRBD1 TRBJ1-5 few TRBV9 TGTGCCAGCACCCATAGAAACAGGGGAGAGGGGAATCAGCCCCAGCATTTT CASTHRNRGEGNQPQHF
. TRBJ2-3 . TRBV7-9 TGTGCCAGCAGCTTCCAGGTTCTGACAGATACGCAGTATTTT CASSFQVLTDTQYF
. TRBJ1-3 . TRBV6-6 TGTGCCAGCAGTTCCGGGACACCTTGGGGAAACACCATATATTTT CASSSGTPWGNTIYF
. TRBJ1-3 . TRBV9 TGTGCCAGCAGTCCCGGGAGCTCTGGAAACACCATATATTTT CASSPGSSGNTIYF
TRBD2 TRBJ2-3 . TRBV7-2 TGTGCCAGCAGCTTAGTCGGCGGGAGGGCAGATACGCAGTATTTT CASSLVGGRADTQYF